The 10 T cell receptor beta chains given below trace back to one sample, sequenced in a study (dated by TCRdb to between 2014 and 2017). Cells that were CD4+CD25+CD127-/low were the ones isolated as Tregs. The library was prepared using 5' RACE. Sequencing was carried out with an Illumina MiSeq. The public sequencing data were trimmed at Q25 with fastp and processed into clonotypes with MiXCR by TCRdb, which kept only in-frame beta chains. CDR3 protein duplicates are merged, each entry listing the most common genes and DNA. In all, the sample holds 35,000 to 55,000 distinct CDR3 sequences, and over 20% of those were seen once. Approximately 4.7% of the sample rests with the top ten. Sequencing used Tregs sorted from a lymph node. Every receptor here comes from a female donor with breast cancer.

This clonotype has a count of ten or more. This chain links TRBV7-9 with TRBJ2-1; the match to TRBD2 covers 8 bases. Trimming cost V 5 bases and J 6 bases; bases outside gene matches: 3. The CDR3 length is 13 residues. Germline V gene data show CDR1 as SEHNR and CDR2 as FQNEAQ (reference sequence). The CDR3: CASSPSGSNEQFF. Written as DNA, the CDR3 is TGTGCCAGCAGCCCGAGCGGGAGCAATGAGCAGTTCTTC.

This clonotype was seen many times. The V and J genes are TRBV5-1 and TRBJ1-5; maybe TRBD1 (6 bases). CDR3 length: 15 amino acids. Germline V lookup: CDR1 SGHRS, CDR2 YFSETQ. V was trimmed by 2 bases and J by 5 bases, leaving 14 bases between them. The CDR3 DNA reads as TGCGCCAGCAGCTTCAACAGGGTTTGGGATCAGCCCCAGCATTTT. Translation gives CASSFNRVWDQPQHF. Complete variable domain (other parts from reference TRBV5-1 and TRBJ1-5): KAGVTQTPRYLIKTRGQQVTLSCSPISGHRSVSWYQQTPGQGLQFLFEYFSETQRNKGNFPGRFSGRQFSNSRSEMNVSTLELGDSALYLCASSFNRVWDQPQHFGDGTRLSIL.

This chain connects TRBV4-2 to TRBJ2-1, with 9 bases aligning to TRBD2. Germline V lookup: CDR1 LGHNA, CDR2 YNFKEQ. The CDR3 spans 16 residues. The trim removed 4 bases at V and 5 bases at J, leaving 9 bases unmatched. The CDR3 spells CASSRHSGSSDNEQFF. The CDR3 DNA is TGTGCCAGCAGCCGTCATAGCGGGAGTAGTGACAATGAGCAGTTCTTC.

A word on this clonotype: It may be a read error: a sequence one base away is much more abundant. The V call is TRBV4-1, the J call TRBJ2-1; 8 bases match TRBD2. Germline loops: CDR1 MGHRA, CDR2 YSYEKL. This CDR3 is 15 amino acids long. V lost 4 bases to trimming and J lost 6 bases; unmatched junction nucleotides: 8. The CDR3 loop reads CASSRAAGVLNEQFF. The CDR3, as DNA: TGCGCCAGCAGCCGAGCAGCGGGAGTCCTCAATGAGCAGTTCTTC.

The chain joins TRBV6-6 to TRBJ1-1; D unresolved. Germline assignment: CDR1 MNHNY and CDR2 SVGAGI (reference sequence). V lost 10 bases and J lost 1, with 13 bases in between. The CDR3 covers 13 residues. Here the CDR3 reads CATSETWNTEAFF. The CDR3 nucleotides read TGTGCCACTAGTGAGACCTGGAACACTGAAGCTTTCTTT.

The rearrangement joins TRBV29-1 to TRBJ2-7, with D possibly being TRBD1 or TRBD2 (5 bases each). Germline V lookup: CDR1 SQVTM, CDR2 ANQGSEA. The CDR3 covers 11 residues. V was clipped by 0 bases and J by 12 bases, with 12 bases between them. CDR3: CSVEDRGQGYF. The CDR3 DNA reads as TGCAGCGTTGAAGATAGAGGGCAGGGGTACTTC.

At least ten counts were recorded for this clonotype. The V gene is TRBV7-2, the J gene TRBJ2-7, with 10 nucleotides matching TRBD1. Germline V gene lookup returns CDR1 SGHTA and CDR2 FQGNSA. Trimming took 5 bases from V and 3 from J; bases not matched to a gene: 10. The CDR3 covers 16 residues. Here the CDR3 DNA reads TGTGCCAGCAGCCCGGGACAGGGGCGGGTCGACTACGAGCAGTACTTC. Translated: CASSPGQGRVDYEQYF. The full variable domain, with the rest looked up from reference TRBV7-2 and TRBJ2-7, is GAGVSQSPSNKVTEKGKDVELRCDPISGHTALYWYRQSLGQGLEFLIYFQGNSAPDKSGLPSDRFSAERTGGSVSTLTIQRTQQEDSAVYLCASSPGQGRVDYEQYFGPGTRLTVT.

The genes are TRBV4-1 and TRBJ2-1; D is possibly TRBD2 (5 bases). Trimming removed 6 bases at V and 2 bases at J, with 14 bases between. This CDR3 is built from 15 residues. CDR1 and CDR2 (germline): MGHRA, YSYEKL. Written as DNA, the CDR3 is TGCGCCAGCAGACCTTGGGCGGGCCCCTACAATGAGCAGTTCTTC. This gives the protein CASRPWAGPYNEQFF.

This clonotype was counted only a few times. The chain carries TRBV7-9 and TRBJ2-1, with 10 bases aligning to TRBD2. The CDR3 has 13 residues. Germline CDR1 and CDR2: SEHNR and FQNEAQ (reference sequence). The junction had 4 bases not matched to a gene; V was cut back by 5 bases and J by 9 bases. CDR3 sequence: CASSQSGRGEQFF. In DNA form, the CDR3 reads TGTGCCAGCAGCCAGAGCGGGAGGGGTGAGCAGTTCTTC.

There are many counts of this clonotype. J is TRBJ2-7 and V is TRBV20-1, with 8 bases aligning to TRBD2. V lost 8 bases to trimming and J lost 6 bases; unmatched junction nucleotides: 12. CDR1 and CDR2 from the germline V gene are DFQATT and SNEGSKA (reference sequence). There are 13 residues in the CDR3. The CDR3 spells CSTPGLGDLEQYF. In nucleotides, the CDR3 is TGCAGTACACCGGGACTAGGAGACCTCGAGCAGTACTTC.